One sample yielded the 20 T cell receptor beta chains listed below, sequenced in a study of cytomegalovirus exposure and HLA in healthy donors. The PCR had 60 Vbeta and 13 Jbeta primers. Using immunoSEQ multiplex PCR, the repertoire was profiled, and TCRdb retains in-frame clones only, with some absent. The profile shows about 45,000 clones, roughly half of them singletons. Sequencing input: PBMCs. The source is a man in his 60s in good health and CMV-seronegative.

This rearrangement joins TRBV7-3 to TRBJ2-6, with TRBD2 as a possible D gene (6 bases). V lost 5 bases to trimming and J lost 4 bases, with 18 bases between them. The germline CDR1 and CDR2 sequences are SGHTA and FQGTGA. The CDR3 length is 17 residues. The CDR3 loop is CASSRGGVQSGANVLTF. The CDR3 region has the DNA TGTGCCAGCAGCCGCGGCGGGGTTCAGTCGGGGGCCAACGTCCTGACTTTC.

The V gene is TRBV25-1, the J gene TRBJ1-2; D perhaps matches TRBD1 (5 bases). Germline loops: CDR1 MGHDK, CDR2 SYGVNS. CDR3 length equals 14 residues. V lost 4 bases, J lost 4 bases, and 13 bases lay in between. Here the CDR3 reads CASSGSGQIYGYTF. The CDR3 nucleotides read TGTGCCAGCAGTGGATCTGGACAAATCTATGGCTACACCTTC.

The chain employs TRBV4-2 and TRBJ2-3; 13 nucleotides match TRBD2. This CDR3 is built from 16 residues. With 5 bases clipped from V and 5 bases from J, the junction kept 7 bases outside the gene matches. The germline CDR1 and CDR2 sequences are LGHNA and YNFKEQ. CDR3 sequence: CASSARTSGSRDTQYF. Written as DNA, the CDR3 is TGTGCCAGCAGCGCGAGGACTAGCGGGAGCCGAGATACGCAGTATTTT.

The J gene is TRBJ1-1, the V gene TRBV2; D might be TRBD1 (5 bases). Germline V lookup: CDR1 SNHLY, CDR2 FYNNEI. The CDR3 is made up of 13 amino acids. V was cut by 6 bases and J by 1 base, with 9 bases left in between. Here the CDR3 DNA reads TGTGCCAGCAGGAGAACAGGGAACACTGAAGCTTTCTTT. Translating gives CASRRTGNTEAFF.

The V and J genes are TRBV5-4 and TRBJ1-2; 9 bases agree with TRBD1. Per the germline V gene, CDR1 is SGHNT and CDR2 is YYREEE (reference sequence). The CDR3 runs to 14 residues. With V trimmed by 6 bases and J by 4 bases, 7 bases remained unmatched. Here the CDR3 reads CASTPTGGGYGYTF. DNA for the CDR3: TGTGCCAGCACCCCGACAGGGGGTGGCTATGGCTACACCTTC.

A few counts support this clone. This chain uses TRBV5-1 with TRBJ1-1, with 8 bases aligning to TRBD1. Trimming cost V 4 bases and J 1 base; bases outside gene matches: 6. From germline, CDR1 is SGHRS and CDR2 YFSETQ. CDR3 size: 15 residues. This CDR3 is CASSVRQGKNTEAFF. CDR3 DNA sequence: TGCGCCAGCAGCGTTCGACAGGGGAAGAACACTGAAGCTTTCTTT.

This chain links TRBV5-1 with TRBJ2-3, with a possible D match to TRBD1 (6 bases). The ends were cut back, 4 bases at V and 5 bases at J, with 11 bases in the middle. Germline CDR1 is SGHRS and CDR2 is YFSETQ. This CDR3 spans 13 amino acids. Written as DNA, the CDR3 is TGCGCCAGCAGCAGCTTACAGGGAGATACGCAGTATTTT. Its protein product is CASSSLQGDTQYF.

The chain links TRBV7-9 to TRBJ2-4, with D perhaps TRBD2 (5 bases). CDR3 length: 19 residues. Germline loops: CDR1 SEHNR, CDR2 FQNEAQ (reference sequence). V was pared by 2 bases and J by 2 bases, with 22 bases between. Here the CDR3 reads CASSLYRGLSALTKNIQYF. CDR3 in DNA: TGTGCCAGCAGCTTATACCGGGGATTGAGTGCCTTAACCAAAAACATTCAGTACTTC.

This clone was detected a few times. The V call is TRBV7-2, the J call TRBJ1-4; D not resolved. This CDR3 is built from 13 residues. Germline V gene sequence: CDR1 SGHTA, CDR2 FQGNSA. Trimming left V 8 bases short and J 6 bases short, with 13 bases between. The DNA of the CDR3 is TGTGCCAGCGCAGTCGGGGATTATGAAAAACTGTTTTTT. Residues: CASAVGDYEKLFF. The full variable domain, its missing parts supplied by reference TRBV7-2 and TRBJ1-4, is GAGVSQSPSNKVTEKGKDVELRCDPISGHTALYWYRQSLGQGLEFLIYFQGNSAPDKSGLPSDRFSAERTGGSVSTLTIQRTQQEDSAVYLCASAVGDYEKLFFGSGTQLSVL.

In its sample, this clone is medium-sized. This sequence joins TRBV5-8 and TRBJ1-1, with unresolved D. Germline CDR1 is SGHTS and CDR2 is YDEGEE. Trimming removed 0 bases from V and 3 bases from J, with 15 bases in between. This CDR3 region has 16 residues. The CDR3 coding sequence is TGTGCCAGCAGCTTGGCCGCTAGGCCTACCGACACTGAAGCTTTCTTT. Encoded protein: CASSLAARPTDTEAFF.

The chain employs TRBV9 and TRBJ2-7; D is unresolved. The germline V gene has CDR1 SGDLS and CDR2 YYNGEE. CDR3 size: 14 residues. With 3 bases removed from V and 2 bases from J, the gap between germline ends came to 12 bases. The CDR3, as DNA: TGTGCCAGCAGCGGGCCTACAGCAGCCTACGAGCAGTACTTC. Translated: CASSGPTAAYEQYF.

This clone was counted between two and nine times. For the CDR3, the DNA is TGCAGCGTGGGGAGGCAGGGACTCGAGCAGTACTTC. As protein: CSVGRQGLEQYF. The chain combines TRBV29-1 with TRBJ2-5, with D tentatively TRBD2 (6 bases). The assigned J gene may be wrong: the sequence end matches TRBJ2-7 better. The CDR3 is made up of 12 amino acids. The germline V gene has CDR1 SQVTM and CDR2 ANQGSEA.

This clone was found a few times. The chain has TRBV7-9 and TRBJ2-7; D possibly corresponds to TRBD2 (5 bases). Germline CDR1 and CDR2: SEHNR and FQNEAQ (reference sequence). This CDR3 comprises 15 residues. Trimming removed 1 base at V and 3 bases at J, with 13 bases between. CDR3 amino acids: CASSLGGAKYYEQYF. In DNA, the CDR3 is TGTGCCAGCAGCTTAGGGGGAGCAAAATACTACGAGCAGTACTTC. Full variable domain (remainder filled in from reference TRBV7-9 and TRBJ2-7): DTGVSQNPRHKITKRGQNVTFRCDPISEHNRLYWYRQTLGQGPEFLTYFQNEAQLEKSRLLSDRFSAERPKGSFSTLEIQRTEQGDSAMYLCASSLGGAKYYEQYFGPGTRLTVT.

This clone ranks as medium-sized. The sample has other DNA sequences that encode this CDR3 too. The chain uses TRBV28 and TRBJ2-3; maybe TRBD2 (6 bases). Deletions cut 3 bases from V and 1 base from J, with 8 bases between. The V gene's germline CDR1 is MDHEN and CDR2 SYDVKM. The CDR3 runs to 14 residues. The CDR3 protein is CASSFLAGTDTQYF. The DNA for the CDR3 is TGTGCCAGCAGTTTCTTAGCGGGCACAGATACGCAGTATTTT. The full variable domain, rest sourced from reference TRBV28 and TRBJ2-3, is DVKVTQSSRYLVKRTGEKVFLECVQDMDHENMFWYRQDPGLGLRLIYFSYDVKMKEKGDIPEGYSVSREKKERFSLILESASTNQTSMYLCASSFLAGTDTQYFGPGTRLTVL.

CDR3 sequence (DNA): TGTGCCAGCAGCTTAGCGGCCAGGGGTGTCGAGACCCAGTACTTC. The encoded protein is CASSLAARGVETQYF. The gene calls are TRBV7-2 and TRBJ2-5; D possibly corresponds to TRBD1 (6 bases). V lost 0 bases and J lost 5, with 13 bases in between. The germline gives CDR1 SGHTA, CDR2 FQGNSA. This CDR3 contains 15 residues. The whole variable domain, remainder taken from reference TRBV7-2 and TRBJ2-5, is GAGVSQSPSNKVTEKGKDVELRCDPISGHTALYWYRQSLGQGLEFLIYFQGNSAPDKSGLPSDRFSAERTGGSVSTLTIQRTQQEDSAVYLCASSLAARGVETQYFGPGTRLLVL.

This clone appeared once. The chain uses TRBV12-5 and TRBJ1-2; D is perhaps TRBD1 (6 bases). Germline V CDR1 and CDR2: LGHNT, FRNRAP. Trimming pared 5 bases from V and 4 bases from J, leaving 17 bases between. CDR3 length: 15 residues. CDR3 bases: TGTGCTAGTGGTCCTCCCGGGGGGCCCTTCTATGGCTACACCTTC. This translates into CASGPPGGPFYGYTF. Combining the CDR3 with reference TRBV12-5 and TRBJ1-2 gives the whole variable domain DARVTQTPRHKVTEMGQEVTMRCQPILGHNTVFWYRQTMMQGLELLAYFRNRAPLDDSGMPKDRFSAEMPDATLATLKIQPSEPRDSAVYFCASGPPGGPFYGYTFGSGTRLTVV.

The V and J genes are TRBV11-2 and TRBJ2-1; TRBD2 matches at 9 bases. CDR3 size: 16 residues. Looked up from germline, CDR1 is SGHAT and CDR2 is FQNNGV. V trimming: 2 bases; J trimming: 4 bases; junction bases outside the gene matches: 6. CDR3 coding DNA: TGTGCCAGCAGCTTAATCTCTAGCGGGGCGTACAATGAGCAGTTCTTC. It yields the protein CASSLISSGAYNEQFF.

This clone was seen only a few times. This chain links TRBV5-1 with TRBJ1-5, with TRBD1 as a possible D gene (6 bases). The V end was cut by 2 bases, the J end by 3 bases, with 9 bases between. CDR1 is SGHRS, CDR2 YFSETQ, per germline. This CDR3 is built from 14 residues. CDR3 in amino acids: CASSLGQLNQPQHF. For the CDR3, the DNA is TGCGCCAGCAGCTTAGGACAGCTCAATCAGCCCCAGCATTTT.

This chain links TRBV6-5 with TRBJ2-1, with 14 bases fitting TRBD2. Unmatched junction bases numbered 3, after V lost 1 base and J lost 7 bases. The germline V gene has CDR1 MNHEY and CDR2 SVGAGI. The CDR3 runs 16 residues. CDR3 in DNA: TGTGCCAGCAGTTACTATGGGACTAGCGGGAGAAATGAGCAGTTCTTC. It translates to CASSYYGTSGRNEQFF.

The chain carries TRBV10-3 and TRBJ2-3, with 7 bases that match TRBD1. The ends lost 4 bases at V and 2 bases at J; junction bases unmatched: 3. The CDR3 has 14 amino acids. CDR1 and CDR2 (germline): ENHRY, SYGVKD. The CDR3 nucleotides are TGTGCCATCAGTGCCACAGGGGTCACAGATACGCAGTATTTT. It translates to CAISATGVTDTQYF.